The 4 T cell receptor beta chains below were found in one sample sequenced in a study of T cells in Graves' hyperthyroidism and ophthalmopathy. RNA transcripts gave rise to amplified TCR beta CDR3 regions. TCR CDR3 underwent first-round RT-PCR with the HTBI primer set. MiXCR, run by TCRdb on the multiplex PCR reads, gives a single entry per CDR3 protein. Among around 250,000 distinct CDR3 sequences listed, roughly 14% were seen once. Input material: blood. The receptors shown here come from a woman aged 40 to 50 with Graves' hyperthyroidism that later progressed to Graves' ophthalmopathy.

This clonotype occurred many times. The V and J genes are TRBV28 and TRBJ1-2; the D is unclear. Germline V CDR1 and CDR2: MDHEN, SYDVKM. The V end lost 3 bases, the J end lost 4 bases, and 6 bases lay between the germline ends. This CDR3 is 12 amino acids long. The CDR3 protein is CASSFHPYGYTF. The CDR3 nucleotides are TGTGCCAGCAGTTTCCATCCCTATGGCTACACCTTC.

The J gene is TRBJ1-2, the V gene TRBV2; no clear D gene. V lost 4 bases and J 2 bases, leaving 14 bases between the germline ends. The germline gives CDR1 SNHLY, CDR2 FYNNEI. This CDR3 has 15 amino acids. The CDR3 sequence is CASSGYIFRNYGYTF. The DNA of the CDR3 is TGTGCCAGCAGTGGGTATATATTCAGGAACTATGGCTACACCTTC.

This clonotype was detected ten times or more. This rearrangement joins TRBV11-2 to TRBJ2-3, with 13 bases matching TRBD2. With 3 bases clipped from V and 1 base from J, the junction kept 13 bases outside the gene matches. CDR3 length: 20 amino acids. The germline gives CDR1 SGHAT, CDR2 FQNNGV. CDR3 DNA: TGTGCCAGCAGCTTTTATCCACTAGCGGGAGGGAAACCCCGCACAGATACGCAGTATTTT. Residues: CASSFYPLAGGKPRTDTQYF.

This clonotype appeared many times. This sequence joins TRBV27 and TRBJ2-7, with TRBD2 matching 9 bases. The CDR3 length is 14 residues. Germline-derived CDR1 and CDR2 are MNHEY and SMNVEV (reference sequence). V lost 6 bases and J lost 5; bases outside the gene matches: 8. The CDR3 protein is CASRVAGAVNEQYF. For the CDR3, the DNA is TGTGCCAGCAGGGTAGCGGGAGCGGTGAACGAGCAGTACTTC.